What follows are 28 T cell receptor beta chains derived from one specimen sequenced in a study of CD8 T cells in Susac syndrome. Random hexamers primed reverse transcription of 0.5 to 1 ug RNA. TCRdb reprocessed the immunoSEQ multiplex PCR reads with MiXCR, giving one entry per CDR3 protein. The sample holds 180,000 or so distinct CDR3 sequences, nearly 95% seen once. The sequencing input was CD4+ T cells from PBMCs. The source is a human donor with multiple sclerosis.

This clonotype has just one count. The J gene is TRBJ1-2, the V gene TRBV4-2, with no clear D. V lost 0 bases to trimming and J lost 8 bases, with 10 bases between them. CDR1 is LGHNA, CDR2 YNFKEQ, per germline. This CDR3 comprises 13 residues. CDR3 residues: CASSQDYGLGYTF. In DNA, the CDR3 is TGTGCCAGCAGCCAAGACTACGGTCTGGGCTACACCTTC.

The chain is built from TRBV3-1 and TRBJ2-5; D remains unclear. Trimming took 5 bases from V and 3 from J, leaving 16 bases between them. CDR1 and CDR2 (germline): LGHDT, YNNKEL (reference sequence). The CDR3 is 15 amino acids. The CDR3 DNA sequence: TGTGCCAGCAGCTGGGGTGGATACAAAAAAGAGACCCAGTACTTC. It is translated as CASSWGGYKKETQYF.

In its sample, this clonotype was seen once. The rearrangement links TRBV11-2 to TRBJ2-1, with D unclear. CDR1 SGHAT and CDR2 FQNNGV come from the germline V gene. This CDR3 region has 11 residues. Trimming took off 5 bases at V and 8 bases at J, with 7 bases between the two ends. The CDR3 reads CASSPIYEQFF. CDR3 nucleotides: TGTGCCAGCAGCCCAATCTATGAGCAGTTCTTC.

This chain joins TRBV29-1 and TRBJ2-3; the match to TRBD1 covers 9 bases. With V trimmed by 6 bases and J by 2 bases, 6 bases remained unmatched. This CDR3 is built from 14 residues. Germline loops: CDR1 SQVTM, CDR2 ANQGSEA. The CDR3 loop reads CSVRQGVLTDTQYF. The CDR3 DNA sequence: TGCAGCGTAAGACAGGGGGTTCTCACAGATACGCAGTATTTT.

This sequence joins TRBV20-1 and TRBJ2-7, with TRBD2 as a possible D gene (5 bases). Trimming left V 4 bases short and J 0 bases short, with 10 bases between. Germline V lookup: CDR1 DFQATT, CDR2 SNEGSKA (reference sequence). CDR3 length: 13 amino acids. CDR3 in amino acids: CSATPGYSYEQYF. In nucleotides, the CDR3 is TGCAGTGCTACCCCGGGGTACTCCTACGAGCAGTACTTC.

The chain has TRBV4-2 and TRBJ1-5, with D tentatively TRBD1 (5 bases). The CDR3 is 14 amino acids. The V and J ends lost 9 bases and 2 bases respectively, with 14 bases between them. Germline V CDR1 and CDR2: LGHNA, YNFKEQ. CDR3 in DNA: TGTGCCAGTGTACAGGATCTGGGCAATCAGCCCCAGCATTTT. Translated, it gives CASVQDLGNQPQHF.

This clonotype occurred once. The chain has TRBV20-1 and TRBJ2-7, with D hard to call. The CDR3 length is 13 residues. Germline lookup yields CDR1 DFQATT and CDR2 SNEGSKA (reference sequence). Trimming removed 2 bases from V and 4 bases from J, with 12 bases in between. The CDR3: CSARSLDGYEQYF. The CDR3 nucleotides read TGCAGTGCTAGATCCTTGGACGGTTACGAGCAGTACTTC.

The rearrangement links TRBV20-1 to TRBJ2-1, with TRBD2 as a possible D gene (5 bases). Germline CDR1 and CDR2: DFQATT and SNEGSKA (reference sequence). The V end was cut by 0 bases, the J end by 4 bases, with 10 bases between. The CDR3 loop spans 14 amino acids. CDR3: CSARDYRTYNEQFF. In DNA form, the CDR3 reads TGCAGTGCTAGAGATTATCGGACTTACAATGAGCAGTTCTTC.

The chain couples TRBV2 to TRBJ1-3; tentatively, D is TRBD1 (5 bases). Germline CDR1 SNHLY, CDR2 FYNNEI. V was trimmed by 7 bases and J by 3 bases, leaving 16 bases between them. The CDR3 is 15 amino acids. The CDR3 DNA follows: TGTGCCAGCACCGGACCCAGGGCAGGTGGAAACACCATATATTTT. It yields the protein CASTGPRAGGNTIYF.

The chain recombines TRBV29-1 with TRBJ2-7, with no clear D. CDR3 length equals 13 residues. The V and J ends lost 6 bases and 0 bases respectively, with 12 bases between them. The germline gives CDR1 SQVTM, CDR2 ANQGSEA. CDR3 residues: CSVLPGHSYEQYF. The DNA for the CDR3 is TGCAGCGTCCTCCCGGGTCACTCCTACGAGCAGTACTTC.

The V call is TRBV27, the J call TRBJ2-7, with D maybe TRBD2 (6 bases). The CDR3 spans 15 residues. V lost 3 bases and J lost 3, with 15 bases in between. Germline CDR1 MNHEY, CDR2 SMNVEV (reference sequence). The chain's CDR3 is CASSFTGGGVYEQYF. Written as DNA, the CDR3 is TGTGCCAGCAGTTTCACCGGCGGAGGGGTCTACGAGCAGTACTTC.

The rearrangement links TRBV3-1 to TRBJ2-6; TRBD1 matches at 8 bases. The CDR3 runs 17 residues. CDR1 and CDR2 (germline): LGHDT, YNNKEL (reference sequence). Unmatched junction bases numbered 8, after V lost 6 bases and J lost 1 base. The CDR3 sequence: CASRRQGTLSGANVLTF. CDR3 nucleotide sequence: TGTGCCAGCAGGAGACAGGGGACACTATCTGGGGCCAACGTCCTGACTTTC. Full variable domain (remainder filled in from reference TRBV3-1 and TRBJ2-6): DTAVSQTPKYLVTQMGNDKSIKCEQNLGHDTMYWYKQDSKKFLKIMFSYNNKELIINETVPNRFSPKSPDKAHLNLHINSLELGDSAVYFCASRRQGTLSGANVLTFGAGSRLTVL.

The chain joins TRBV6-2 or TRBV6-3 to TRBJ2-7, with a weak D call TRBD1 (6 bases). The CDR3 is 15 amino acids. From germline, CDR1 is MNHEY and CDR2 SVGEGT. With 6 bases removed from V and 1 base from J, the gap between germline ends came to 16 bases. The CDR3 DNA sequence: TGTGCCAGCAGCCTCAGGGGCAGGGAATCCTACGAGCAGTACTTC. Encoded protein: CASSLRGRESYEQYF.

The J gene is TRBJ1-2, the V gene TRBV23-1; D remains ambiguous. TRBV23-1 is an ORF, and what it does is uncertain. This CDR3 spans 15 amino acids. The germline V and J ends were trimmed by 0 bases and 1 base, with 9 bases remaining between them. The CDR3 sequence is CASSQSSEVNYGYTF. The CDR3 DNA is TGCGCCAGCAGTCAATCGTCGGAGGTTAACTATGGCTACACCTTC.

V gene TRBV9 combines with J gene TRBJ2-3; D not resolved. This CDR3 is built from 14 residues. Trimming took 0 bases from V and 4 from J, leaving 9 bases between them. Germline CDR1 and CDR2: SGDLS and YYNGEE. The chain's CDR3 is CASSVGSSADTQYF. In DNA form, the CDR3 reads TGTGCCAGCAGCGTAGGTTCGAGCGCAGATACGCAGTATTTT. Variable domain in full (rest from reference TRBV9 and TRBJ2-3): DSGVTQTPKHLITATGQRVTLRCSPRSGDLSVYWYQQSLDQGLQFLIQYYNGEERAKGNILERFSAQQFPDLHSELNLSSLELGDSALYFCASSVGSSADTQYFGPGTRLTVL.

A few counts support this clonotype. V gene TRBV18 combines with J gene TRBJ2-7; 7 nucleotides align to TRBD1. Per the germline V gene, CDR1 is KGHSH and CDR2 is LQKENI. This CDR3 contains 13 residues. Losses at the gene ends were 3 bases for V and 3 bases for J; bases not matched to a gene: 2. The CDR3 here is CASSPGTDYEQYF. CDR3 in DNA: TGTGCCAGCTCACCTGGGACAGACTACGAGCAGTACTTC.

This clonotype came up once. V is TRBV3-1 and J is TRBJ1-6; D not resolved. The V end was cut by 8 bases, the J end by 5 bases, with 7 bases between. CDR3 length: 12 amino acids. The germline V gene has CDR1 LGHDT and CDR2 YNNKEL (reference sequence). DNA for the CDR3: TGTGCCAGCTGCACACATAATTCACCCCTCCACTTT. Translation gives CASCTHNSPLHF.

In nucleotides, the CDR3 is TGTGCTAGTGGTTCCCCTGTAGCGGGGACTTTAAATGAGCAGTTCTTC. Protein product: CASGSPVAGTLNEQFF. The gene calls are TRBV12-5 and TRBJ2-1; TRBD2 matches 8 bases. This CDR3 comprises 16 residues. V shed 4 bases and J 7 bases; nucleotides not matched to a gene: 12. Germline assignment: CDR1 LGHNT and CDR2 FRNRAP.

The gene calls are TRBV20-1 and TRBJ1-2; D is uncertain. The CDR3 runs 11 residues. V was pared by 8 bases and J by 8 bases, with 15 bases between. Germline CDR1 DFQATT, CDR2 SNEGSKA (reference sequence). CDR3 nucleotide sequence: TGCAGTCCAAGATGGGAGCGGGGCTACACCTTC. Residues: CSPRWERGYTF.

The V and J genes are TRBV5-1 and TRBJ2-7, with 10 nucleotides matching TRBD2. The V segment lost 2 bases and the J segment 0 bases; nucleotides outside the gene matches: 2. Germline lookup yields CDR1 SGHRS and CDR2 YFSETQ. The CDR3 totals 15 residues. For the CDR3, the DNA is TGCGCCAGCAGCTTAGGGACTAGCGCCTCCTACGAGCAGTACTTC. This translates into CASSLGTSASYEQYF.

The chain recombines TRBV23-1 with TRBJ2-7; no clear D. TRBV23-1 is sorted into the ORF group, with uncertain function. V dropped 4 bases and J dropped 2 bases, with 18 bases sitting between them. The CDR3 covers 16 residues. The CDR3 spells CASSPSPPPQAYEQYF. In DNA form, the CDR3 reads TGCGCCAGCAGTCCTTCTCCCCCTCCGCAGGCCTACGAGCAGTACTTC.

The chain recombines TRBV6-6 with TRBJ2-7; 7 nucleotides align to TRBD1. Germline CDR1 is MNHNY and CDR2 is SVGAGI (reference sequence). This CDR3 region has 14 residues. V was pared by 6 bases and J by 9 bases, with 14 bases of the junction left unmatched. The CDR3 DNA reads TGTGCCAGCAGCCAGTCCGGGACAGCGAGTTTGCAGTACTTC. Its translation: CASSQSGTASLQYF.

V usage is TRBV12-3 or TRBV12-4 and J usage is TRBJ2-7; D is unresolved. With 3 bases removed from V and 5 bases from J, the gap between germline ends came to 8 bases. This CDR3 has 12 amino acids. In DNA, the CDR3 is TGTGCCAGCAGTTTCGGGCAGCACGAGCAGTACTTC. This encodes CASSFGQHEQYF.

This clonotype was found once. The J gene is TRBJ1-2, the V gene TRBV18, with D hard to call. The germline V gene encodes CDR1 KGHSH and CDR2 LQKENI. V gave up 6 bases and J gave up 6 bases, with 17 bases separating them. The CDR3 extends over 14 amino acids. CDR3 residues: CASSDGYGRDGYTF. DNA for the CDR3: TGTGCCAGCTCGGACGGCTACGGGAGGGATGGCTACACCTTC.

The chain has TRBV3-1 and TRBJ1-4; D remains unclear. The CDR3 length is 14 residues. Trimming took 4 bases from V and 7 from J, leaving 13 bases between them. Germline-derived CDR1 and CDR2 are LGHDT and YNNKEL (reference sequence). The CDR3 nucleotides are TGTGCCAGCAGCCCCTACGGAGCTGGTGAAAAACTGTTTTTT. Protein product: CASSPYGAGEKLFF.

This clonotype was observed once. The CDR3 here is CSPDRQETQYF. The CDR3 region has the DNA TGCAGCCCGGACAGACAAGAGACCCAGTACTTC. V gene TRBV20-1 combines with J gene TRBJ2-5, with D possibly being TRBD1 (6 bases). Germline V gene sequence: CDR1 DFQATT, CDR2 SNEGSKA (reference sequence). The CDR3 totals 11 residues.

The rearrangement uses TRBV11-2 and TRBJ2-5; 7 bases are shared with TRBD1. Germline V gene lookup returns CDR1 SGHAT and CDR2 FQNNGV. The CDR3 has 13 amino acids. V gave up 5 bases and J gave up 5 bases; unmatched junction bases: 5. The chain's CDR3 is CASSVDRVETQYF. The CDR3 bases are TGTGCCAGCAGCGTCGACAGGGTGGAGACCCAGTACTTC.

J is TRBJ2-1 and V is TRBV7-8; 7 bases map to TRBD2. Germline V gene data show CDR1 as SGHVS and CDR2 as FQNEAQ. V gave up 5 bases and J gave up 6 bases; unmatched junction bases: 4. The CDR3 consists of 13 residues. The DNA for the CDR3 is TGTGCCAGCAGCGCGGGAGTCACCAATGAGCAGTTCTTC. Translated, it gives CASSAGVTNEQFF.